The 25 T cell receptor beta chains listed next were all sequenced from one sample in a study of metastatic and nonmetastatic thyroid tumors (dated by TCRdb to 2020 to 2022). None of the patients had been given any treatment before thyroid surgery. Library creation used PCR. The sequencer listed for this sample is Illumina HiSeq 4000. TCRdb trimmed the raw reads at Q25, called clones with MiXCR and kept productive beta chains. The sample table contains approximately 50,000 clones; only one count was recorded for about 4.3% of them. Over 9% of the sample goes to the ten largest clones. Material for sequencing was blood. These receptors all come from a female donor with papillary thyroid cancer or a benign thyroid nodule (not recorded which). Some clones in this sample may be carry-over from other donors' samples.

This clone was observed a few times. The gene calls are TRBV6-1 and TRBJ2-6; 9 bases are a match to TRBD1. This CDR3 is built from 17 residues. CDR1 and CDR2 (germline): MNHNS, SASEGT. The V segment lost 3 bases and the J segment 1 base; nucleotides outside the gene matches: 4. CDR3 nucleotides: TGTGCCAGCAGTGAGAGGACAGGGGCATCTGGGGCCAACGTCCTGACTTTC. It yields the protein CASSERTGASGANVLTF.

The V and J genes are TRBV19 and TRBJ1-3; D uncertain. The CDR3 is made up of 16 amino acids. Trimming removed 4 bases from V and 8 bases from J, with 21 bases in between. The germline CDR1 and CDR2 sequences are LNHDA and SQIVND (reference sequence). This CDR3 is CASSNTHSGTGDTIYF. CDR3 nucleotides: TGTGCCAGTAGTAATACCCACAGTGGTACGGGTGACACCATATATTTT.

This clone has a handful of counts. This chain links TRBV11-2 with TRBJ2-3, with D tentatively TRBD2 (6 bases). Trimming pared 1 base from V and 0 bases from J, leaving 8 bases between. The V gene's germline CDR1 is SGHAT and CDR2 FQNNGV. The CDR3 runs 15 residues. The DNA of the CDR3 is TGTGCCAGCAGCTTAGTAGCGGCTAGCACAGATACGCAGTATTTT. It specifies CASSLVAASTDTQYF. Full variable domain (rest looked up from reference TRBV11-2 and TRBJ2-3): EAGVAQSPRYKIIEKRQSVAFWCNPISGHATLYWYQQILGQGPKLLIQFQNNGVVDDSQLPKDRFSAERLKGVDSTLKIQPAKLEDSAVYLCASSLVAASTDTQYFGPGTRLTVL.

Written as DNA, the CDR3 is TGTGCCAGTGGGATGGACCCTGAAACCGACGAGCAGTACTTC. Protein sequence: CASGMDPETDEQYF. The chain joins TRBV19 to TRBJ2-7; D not certain. Germline assignment: CDR1 LNHDA and CDR2 SQIVND (reference sequence). With 8 bases removed from V and 5 bases from J, the gap between germline ends came to 19 bases. The CDR3 extends over 14 amino acids.

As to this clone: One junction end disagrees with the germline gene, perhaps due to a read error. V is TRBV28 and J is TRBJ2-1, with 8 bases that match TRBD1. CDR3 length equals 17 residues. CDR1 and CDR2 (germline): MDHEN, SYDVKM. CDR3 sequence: CASTQGTVQGDYNEQLF. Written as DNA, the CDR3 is TGTGCCAGCACCCAAGGAACGGTACAGGGGGATTACAATGAGCAGTTATTC.

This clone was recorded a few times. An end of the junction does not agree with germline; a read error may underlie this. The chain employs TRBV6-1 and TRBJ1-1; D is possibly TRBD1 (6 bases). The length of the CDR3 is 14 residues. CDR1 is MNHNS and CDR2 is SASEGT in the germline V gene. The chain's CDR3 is CASNPGQKNTDAFF. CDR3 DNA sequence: TGTGCCAGCAATCCCGGACAGAAGAACACTGACGCTTTCTTT.

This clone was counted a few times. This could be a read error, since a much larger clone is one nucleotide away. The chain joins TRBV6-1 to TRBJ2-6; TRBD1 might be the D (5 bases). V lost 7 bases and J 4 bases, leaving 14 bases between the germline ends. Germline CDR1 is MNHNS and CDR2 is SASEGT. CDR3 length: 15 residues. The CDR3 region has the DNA TGTGCCAGCATCCTCAGGGTTTCCGGGGCCAACGTCCTGACTTTC. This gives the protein CASILRVSGANVLTF.

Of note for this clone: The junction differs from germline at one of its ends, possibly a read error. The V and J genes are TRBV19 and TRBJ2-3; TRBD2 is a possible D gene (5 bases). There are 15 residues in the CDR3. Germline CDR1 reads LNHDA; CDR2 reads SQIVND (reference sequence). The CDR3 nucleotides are TGTGCCAGTAGTACCTGGGGAGAGGGCACATATACGCAGTATTTT. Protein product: CASSTWGEGTYTQYF.

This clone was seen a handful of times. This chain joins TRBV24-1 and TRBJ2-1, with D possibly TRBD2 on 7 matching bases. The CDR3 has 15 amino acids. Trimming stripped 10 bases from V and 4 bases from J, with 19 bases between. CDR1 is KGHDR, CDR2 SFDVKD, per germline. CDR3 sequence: CATGKGGALYNEQFF. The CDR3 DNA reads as TGTGCCACGGGGAAGGGGGGGGCATTATACAATGAGCAGTTCTTC.

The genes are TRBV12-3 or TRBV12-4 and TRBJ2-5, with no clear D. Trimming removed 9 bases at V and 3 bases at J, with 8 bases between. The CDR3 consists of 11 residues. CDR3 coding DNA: TGTGCCAGTAAGATTGAAGAGACCCAGTACTTC. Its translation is CASKIEETQYF.

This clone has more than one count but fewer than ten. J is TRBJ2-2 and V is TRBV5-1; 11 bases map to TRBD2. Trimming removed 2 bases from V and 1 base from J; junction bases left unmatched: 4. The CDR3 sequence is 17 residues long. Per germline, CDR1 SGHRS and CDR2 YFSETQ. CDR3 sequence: CASSFAGTSGNTGELFF. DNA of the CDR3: TGCGCCAGCAGCTTCGCCGGGACTAGCGGGAACACCGGGGAGCTGTTTTTT.

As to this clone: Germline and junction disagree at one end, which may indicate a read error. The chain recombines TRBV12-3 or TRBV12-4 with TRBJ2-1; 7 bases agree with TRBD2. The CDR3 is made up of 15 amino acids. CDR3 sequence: CASIRSGVSYKEQFF. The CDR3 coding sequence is TGTGCCAGCATTCGGAGCGGGGTCTCCTACAAGGAGCAGTTCTTC.

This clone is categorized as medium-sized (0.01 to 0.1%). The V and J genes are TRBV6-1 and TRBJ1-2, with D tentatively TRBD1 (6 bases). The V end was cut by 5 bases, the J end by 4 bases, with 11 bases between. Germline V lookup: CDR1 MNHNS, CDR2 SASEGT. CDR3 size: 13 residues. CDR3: CASSWDNGYGYTF. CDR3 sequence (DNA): TGTGCCAGCAGTTGGGACAACGGCTATGGCTACACCTTC.

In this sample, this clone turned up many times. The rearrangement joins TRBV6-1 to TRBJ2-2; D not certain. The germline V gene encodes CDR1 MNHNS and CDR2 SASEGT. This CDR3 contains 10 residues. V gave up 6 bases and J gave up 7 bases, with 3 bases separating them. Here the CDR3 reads CASRDGELFF. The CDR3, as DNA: TGTGCCAGCAGGGACGGGGAGCTGTTTTTT.

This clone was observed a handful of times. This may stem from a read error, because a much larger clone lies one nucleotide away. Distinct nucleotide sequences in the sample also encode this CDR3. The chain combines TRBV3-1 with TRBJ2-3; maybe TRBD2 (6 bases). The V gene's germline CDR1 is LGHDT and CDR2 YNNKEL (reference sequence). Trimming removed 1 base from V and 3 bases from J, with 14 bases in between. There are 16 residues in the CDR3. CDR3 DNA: TGTGCCAGCAGCCAAGCGGAGGGACGGAGTACAGATACGCAGTATTTT. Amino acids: CASSQAEGRSTDTQYF.

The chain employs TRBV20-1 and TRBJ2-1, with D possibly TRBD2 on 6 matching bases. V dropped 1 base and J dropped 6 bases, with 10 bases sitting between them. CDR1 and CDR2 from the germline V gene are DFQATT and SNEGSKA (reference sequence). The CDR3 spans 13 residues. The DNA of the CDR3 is TGCAGTGCTAGAGGACTAGGGCCCAATGAGCAGTTCTTC. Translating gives CSARGLGPNEQFF.

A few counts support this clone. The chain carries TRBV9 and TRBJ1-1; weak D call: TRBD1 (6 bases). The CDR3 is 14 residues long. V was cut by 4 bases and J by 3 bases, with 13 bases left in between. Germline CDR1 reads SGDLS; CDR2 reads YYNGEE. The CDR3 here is CASSTQGWDTEAFF. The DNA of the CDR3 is TGTGCCAGCAGCACCCAGGGGTGGGACACTGAAGCTTTCTTT.

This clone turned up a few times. The CDR3 is CASRWGTVCGYTF. The DNA for the CDR3 is TGTGCCAGCAGATGGGGGACAGTATGTGGCTACACCTTC. The V and J genes are TRBV27 and TRBJ1-2; 7 bases map to TRBD1. CDR3 size: 13 residues. V dropped 6 bases and J dropped 7; count of bases not matched to a gene: 8. Germline loops: CDR1 MNHEY, CDR2 SMNVEV (reference sequence).

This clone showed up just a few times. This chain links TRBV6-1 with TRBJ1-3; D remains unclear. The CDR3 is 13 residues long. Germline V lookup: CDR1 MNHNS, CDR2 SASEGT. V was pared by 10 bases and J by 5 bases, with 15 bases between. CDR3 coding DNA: TGTGCCACCGATAATCTAGGTCGAAACACCATATATTTT. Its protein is CATDNLGRNTIYF.

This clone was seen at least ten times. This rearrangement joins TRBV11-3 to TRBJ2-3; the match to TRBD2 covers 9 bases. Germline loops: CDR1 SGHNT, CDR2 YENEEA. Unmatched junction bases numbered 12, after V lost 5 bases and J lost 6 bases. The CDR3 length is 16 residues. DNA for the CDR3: TGTGCCAGCAGCCCTGGGACTAGCAGAAATGGGGATACGCAGTATTTT. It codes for CASSPGTSRNGDTQYF.

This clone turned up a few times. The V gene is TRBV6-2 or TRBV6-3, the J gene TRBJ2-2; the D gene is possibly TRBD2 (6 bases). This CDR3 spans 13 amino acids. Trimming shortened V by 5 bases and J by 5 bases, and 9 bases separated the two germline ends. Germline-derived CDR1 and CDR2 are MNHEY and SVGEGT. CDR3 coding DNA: TGTGCCAGCAGTAGTAGCGGTACCGGGGAGCTGTTTTTT. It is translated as CASSSSGTGELFF.

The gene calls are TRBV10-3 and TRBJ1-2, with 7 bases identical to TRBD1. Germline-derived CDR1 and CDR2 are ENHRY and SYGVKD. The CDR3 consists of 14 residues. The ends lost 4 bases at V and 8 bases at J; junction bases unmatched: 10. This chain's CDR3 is CAISGSGQAQGYTF. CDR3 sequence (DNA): TGTGCCATCAGTGGGTCTGGACAGGCCCAGGGCTACACCTTC.

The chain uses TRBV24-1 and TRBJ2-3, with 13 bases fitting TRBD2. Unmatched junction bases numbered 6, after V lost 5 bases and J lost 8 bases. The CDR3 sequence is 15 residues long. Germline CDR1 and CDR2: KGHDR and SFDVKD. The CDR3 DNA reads TGTGCCACCAGTGGCCGGACTAGCGGGAGACTTACGCAGTATTTT. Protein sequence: CATSGRTSGRLTQYF.

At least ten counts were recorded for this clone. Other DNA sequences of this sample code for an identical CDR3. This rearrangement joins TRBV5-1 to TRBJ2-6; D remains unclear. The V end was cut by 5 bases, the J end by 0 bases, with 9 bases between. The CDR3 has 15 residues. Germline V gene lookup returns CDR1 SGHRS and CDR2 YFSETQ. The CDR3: CASRRRVSGANVLTF. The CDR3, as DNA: TGCGCCAGCAGGAGGCGAGTCTCTGGGGCCAACGTCCTGACTTTC.

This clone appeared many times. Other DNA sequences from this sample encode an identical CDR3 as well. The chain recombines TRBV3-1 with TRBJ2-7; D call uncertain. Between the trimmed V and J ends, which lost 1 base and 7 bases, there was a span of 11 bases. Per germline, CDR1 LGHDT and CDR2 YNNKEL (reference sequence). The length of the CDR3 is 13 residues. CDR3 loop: CASSQALVGEQYF. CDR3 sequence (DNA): TGTGCCAGCAGCCAAGCTCTGGTTGGGGAGCAGTACTTC.